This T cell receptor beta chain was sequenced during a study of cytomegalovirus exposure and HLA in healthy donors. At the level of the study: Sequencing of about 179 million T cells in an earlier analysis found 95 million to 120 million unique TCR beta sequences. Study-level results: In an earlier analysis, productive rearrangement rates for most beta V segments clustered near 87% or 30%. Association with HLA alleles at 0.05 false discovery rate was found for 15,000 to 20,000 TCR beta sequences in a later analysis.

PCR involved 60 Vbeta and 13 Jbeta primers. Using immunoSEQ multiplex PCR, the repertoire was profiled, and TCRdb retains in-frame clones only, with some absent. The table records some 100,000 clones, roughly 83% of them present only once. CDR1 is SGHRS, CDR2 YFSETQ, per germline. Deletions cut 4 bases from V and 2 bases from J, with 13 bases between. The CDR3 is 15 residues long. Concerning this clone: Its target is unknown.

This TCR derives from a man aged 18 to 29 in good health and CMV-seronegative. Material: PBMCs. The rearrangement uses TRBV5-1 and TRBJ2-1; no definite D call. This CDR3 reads CASSLGWAAYNEQFF. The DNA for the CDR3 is TGCGCCAGCAGCCTGGGTTGGGCTGCCTACAATGAGCAGTTCTTC.